This TCR beta chain was retrieved from a study of T cells in Graves' hyperthyroidism and ophthalmopathy. Across the whole study: Peripheral blood sampling occurred at initial diagnosis, before any treatment. Study outcomes and limitations: Most clonotypes that expanded in the thyroid above 0.001 also showed up in blood. Ophthalmopathy was told apart from stable hyperthyroidism by a 13 V-J model.

It was around 10 ml of fresh peripheral blood that supplied the PBMCs. The length of the CDR3 is 16 residues. CDR1 and CDR2 from the germline V gene are SGHTA and FQGNSA. V lost 4 bases to trimming and J lost 4 bases; unmatched junction nucleotides: 12. This clonotype has at least ten counts. Antigen unknown. Amplification of TCR beta CDR3 regions used RNA as the template. During a first-round RT-PCR of the TCR CDR3, the HTBI primer set was used. TCRdb independently ran MiXCR on the multiplex PCR reads; one entry per CDR3 protein. The data contain under 130,000 distinct CDR3 sequences, over 45% of them singletons.

The sequenced material came from blood. The chain employs TRBV7-2 and TRBJ2-7; 8 nucleotides agree with TRBD2. The clonotype comes from a man aged 35 to 55 with Graves' hyperthyroidism. CDR3 nucleotide sequence: TGTGCCAGCAGCTCCCACGGGGGGGTTTACGGTTACGAGCAGTACTTC. Its protein product is CASSSHGGVYGYEQYF.